The 20 T cell receptor beta chains reported below all come from one sample, sequenced in a study of Ad26.COV2.S vaccination and SARS-CoV-2 variants (dated by TCRdb to the early 2020s). The time point label on this specimen signifies: individuals recovered from natural SARS-CoV-2 infection. Library preparation employed the immunoSEQ multiplex PCR assay. As stored in TCRdb, this immuneACCESS dataset retains in-frame rearrangements with V and J assigned. A fraction of the clones does not appear; measured against another copy, unresolved V genes explain less than half of the discrepancy, and the remainder lacks a known reason. In this sample the table shows 97,000 or so clones, 80% of which occur a single time. Approximately 15% of the sample is held by the ten biggest clonotypes. Sequencing was performed on peripheral blood, taken after recovery from COVID-19. The receptors were gathered from a human donor who had recovered from COVID-19.

As to this clone: The sample carries other DNA sequences with the same CDR3. In DNA, the CDR3 is TGTGCCATCTCTTCGGGGAGTGGCTATGGCTACACCTTC. This sequence encodes CAISSGSGYGYTF. This chain uses TRBV10-3 with TRBJ1-2; no firm D call. This CDR3 has 13 residues. Germline V CDR1 and CDR2: ENHRY, SYGVKD. V dropped 8 bases and J dropped 4 bases, with 14 bases sitting between them.

The gene calls are TRBV5-1 and TRBJ2-5, with TRBD2 matching over 7 bases. V shed 4 bases, J shed 5 bases, and the junction held 8 bases outside the gene matches. CDR3 size: 14 residues. The germline V gene has CDR1 SGHRS and CDR2 YFSETQ. The DNA of the CDR3 is TGCGCCAGCAGCCTGGGGCGGGGGTTTGAGACCCAGTACTTC. This encodes CASSLGRGFETQYF.

Here the CDR3 reads CASSPGTFDNTIYF. The CDR3 DNA sequence: TGCGCCAGCAGCCCCGGGACATTCGATAACACCATATATTTT. This chain uses TRBV5-1 with TRBJ1-3; weak D call: TRBD1 (6 bases). Trimming removed 4 bases from V and 7 bases from J, with 15 bases in between. This CDR3 is 14 amino acids long. Germline-derived CDR1 and CDR2 are SGHRS and YFSETQ.

The V call is TRBV5-1, the J call TRBJ1-3; TRBD1 matches 10 bases. This CDR3 spans 18 amino acids. Losses at the gene ends were 4 bases for V and 0 bases for J; bases not matched to a gene: 10. Germline-derived CDR1 and CDR2 are SGHRS and YFSETQ. CDR3 sequence: CASSPGTGAFRSGNTIYF. CDR3 DNA sequence: TGCGCCAGCAGCCCCGGGACAGGGGCCTTCCGCTCTGGAAACACCATATATTTT.

This clone was seen only once. The rearrangement joins TRBV28 to TRBJ1-3, with D possibly matching TRBD1 (5 bases). The V and J ends lost 8 bases and 4 bases respectively, with 21 bases between them. This CDR3 spans 16 amino acids. Germline V gene sequence: CDR1 MDHEN, CDR2 SYDVKM. The CDR3, as DNA: TGTGCCAGCCACACCTCAGGGACCCCCTCGGGAAACACCATATATTTT. It encodes CASHTSGTPSGNTIYF. The whole variable domain, filled in from reference TRBV28 and TRBJ1-3, reads DVKVTQSSRYLVKRTGEKVFLECVQDMDHENMFWYRQDPGLGLRLIYFSYDVKMKEKGDIPEGYSVSREKKERFSLILESASTNQTSMYLCASHTSGTPSGNTIYFGEGSWLTVV.

V usage is TRBV2 and J usage is TRBJ1-1, with D uncertain. V lost 3 bases, J lost 11 bases, and 13 bases lay in between. This CDR3 has 12 amino acids. Germline V gives CDR1 SNHLY, CDR2 FYNNEI. CDR3 protein: CASSDLSVEAFF. CDR3 bases: TGTGCCAGCAGTGATCTTTCGGTTGAGGCTTTCTTT.

V gene TRBV7-9 combines with J gene TRBJ1-4; a weak D match, TRBD1 (5 bases). The CDR3 length is 15 residues. Trimming left V 3 bases short and J 8 bases short, with 16 bases between. Germline V gives CDR1 SEHNR, CDR2 FQNEAQ (reference sequence). CDR3 in amino acids: CASSLMPGGTEKLFF. The CDR3 nucleotides read TGTGCCAGCAGCTTGATGCCCGGAGGGACCGAAAAACTGTTTTTT.

As regards this clone: At the DNA level, this CDR3 is encoded by other sequences in the same sample as well. This CDR3 reads CASSQGDQPQHF. The CDR3 nucleotides read TGTGCCAGCAGCCAAGGAGATCAGCCCCAGCATTTT. The V gene is TRBV4-2, the J gene TRBJ1-5; D gene ambiguous. The germline V gene encodes CDR1 LGHNA and CDR2 YNFKEQ. The ends were cut back, 1 base at V and 5 bases at J, with 3 bases in the middle. The CDR3 extends over 12 amino acids.

The V call is TRBV6-5, the J call TRBJ2-3, with D maybe TRBD2 (5 bases). V lost 7 bases and J 2 bases, leaving 16 bases between the germline ends. Germline V gives CDR1 MNHEY, CDR2 SVGAGI. There are 15 residues in the CDR3. The CDR3 region is CASKQGRGDTDTQYF. The CDR3, as DNA: TGTGCCAGCAAACAAGGACGGGGAGACACAGATACGCAGTATTTT.

The chain has TRBV5-1 and TRBJ2-6; possible D gene TRBD2, 6 bases. Germline loops: CDR1 SGHRS, CDR2 YFSETQ. This CDR3 spans 16 amino acids. V was trimmed by 1 base and J by 2 bases, leaving 10 bases between them. The CDR3 coding sequence is TGCGCCAGCAGCTTGATGGGACTTACTGGGGCCAACGTCCTGACTTTC. Amino acid sequence: CASSLMGLTGANVLTF.

This rearrangement joins TRBV4-2 to TRBJ1-2, with TRBD1 identical over 9 bases. The junction had 11 bases not matched to a gene; V was cut back by 6 bases and J by 6 bases. Germline CDR1 and CDR2: LGHNA and YNFKEQ. The CDR3 spans 15 residues. The CDR3 spells CASSRQGQGGDGYTF. In DNA, the CDR3 is TGTGCCAGCAGTCGCCAGGGACAGGGAGGGGATGGCTACACCTTC.

The chain recombines TRBV5-4 with TRBJ1-2; a weak D match, TRBD1 (5 bases). V was shortened by 4 bases and J by 1 base, with 17 bases between the two germline ends. The CDR3 consists of 16 residues. Germline-derived CDR1 and CDR2 are SGHNT and YYREEE (reference sequence). CDR3 residues: CASSLKGLTVNYGYTF. CDR3 in DNA: TGTGCCAGCAGCCTAAAGGGGCTGACAGTTAACTATGGCTACACCTTC.

The V and J genes are TRBV7-9 and TRBJ1-2, with no clear D. The CDR3 length is 15 residues. CDR1 SEHNR and CDR2 FQNEAQ come from the germline V gene (reference sequence). The V gene lost 6 bases and the J gene lost 2 bases, with 16 bases spanning the gap. The CDR3 nucleotides read TGTGCCAGCAGTTCTATCAGCAGTATCAACTATGGCTACACCTTC. Translating it yields CASSSISSINYGYTF.

About this clone: One end of the junction is discordant with germline, which a read error may explain. The chain links TRBV5-1 to TRBJ1-2; the D is unclear. Germline CDR1 reads SGHRS; CDR2 reads YFSETQ. CDR3 length: 11 residues. The CDR3 DNA follows: TGCGCCAGCAGCTTGGACTCCCTCACCCTCTTC. Protein product: CASSLDSLTLF.

The chain links TRBV4-2 to TRBJ2-3, with 11 nucleotides matching TRBD2. This CDR3 contains 15 residues. The V segment lost 0 bases and the J segment 9 bases; nucleotides outside the gene matches: 5. From germline, CDR1 is LGHNA and CDR2 YNFKEQ. The CDR3 loop is CASSQEITSGGTQYF. CDR3 sequence (DNA): TGTGCCAGCAGCCAAGAAATAACTAGCGGGGGCACGCAGTATTTT.

The chain couples TRBV19 to TRBJ1-1; D is possibly TRBD1 (6 bases). The germline gives CDR1 LNHDA, CDR2 SQIVND (reference sequence). V gave up 3 bases and J gave up 3 bases, with 14 bases separating them. The CDR3 is 15 amino acids. The CDR3 DNA is TGTGCCAGTAGTATGAGCAGGGGAGGGTACACTGAAGCTTTCTTT. This gives the protein CASSMSRGGYTEAFF.

This clone was found a few times. The V and J genes are TRBV5-1 and TRBJ1-1; D is unclear. The V end was cut by 0 bases, the J end by 4 bases, with 13 bases between. The germline V gene encodes CDR1 SGHRS and CDR2 YFSETQ. This CDR3 is built from 15 residues. CDR3 sequence reads: CASSLVGKGLTEAFF. CDR3 coding DNA: TGCGCCAGCAGCTTGGTGGGTAAAGGGCTCACTGAAGCTTTCTTT. The whole variable domain, remainder taken from reference TRBV5-1 and TRBJ1-1, is KAGVTQTPRYLIKTRGQQVTLSCSPISGHRSVSWYQQTPGQGLQFLFEYFSETQRNKGNFPGRFSGRQFSNSRSEMNVSTLELGDSALYLCASSLVGKGLTEAFFGQGTRLTVV.

J is TRBJ2-3 and V is TRBV11-2, with D unresolved. This CDR3 contains 15 residues. CDR1 and CDR2 from the germline V gene are SGHAT and FQNNGV. The V end lost 2 bases, the J end lost 2 bases, and 11 bases lay between the germline ends. The DNA for the CDR3 is TGTGCCAGCAGCTTACAGCCTGCCCCCACAGATACGCAGTATTTT. Encoded protein: CASSLQPAPTDTQYF.

The rearrangement uses TRBV28 and TRBJ1-5; 9 positions match TRBD1. The CDR3 totals 15 residues. From germline, CDR1 is MDHEN and CDR2 SYDVKM. Trimming cost V 5 bases and J 7 bases; bases outside gene matches: 9. The CDR3 DNA reads TGTGCCAGCAGTACCCCTAGACAGGGGGGCCAGCCCCAGCATTTT. Residues: CASSTPRQGGQPQHF. Based on the CDR3 plus reference TRBV28 and TRBJ1-5, the full variable domain is DVKVTQSSRYLVKRTGEKVFLECVQDMDHENMFWYRQDPGLGLRLIYFSYDVKMKEKGDIPEGYSVSREKKERFSLILESASTNQTSMYLCASSTPRQGGQPQHFGDGTRLSIL.

This clone turned up a few times. This chain uses TRBV5-5 with TRBJ1-5; 7 bases map to TRBD1. Trimming at V came to 2 bases and at J to 4 bases, leaving 6 bases not matched to a gene. CDR3 size: 15 residues. Germline V gene lookup returns CDR1 SGHKS and CDR2 YYEKEE (reference sequence). The CDR3 sequence is CASSFGTAYNQPQHF. In DNA form, the CDR3 reads TGTGCCAGCAGCTTCGGGACAGCCTATAATCAGCCCCAGCATTTT.